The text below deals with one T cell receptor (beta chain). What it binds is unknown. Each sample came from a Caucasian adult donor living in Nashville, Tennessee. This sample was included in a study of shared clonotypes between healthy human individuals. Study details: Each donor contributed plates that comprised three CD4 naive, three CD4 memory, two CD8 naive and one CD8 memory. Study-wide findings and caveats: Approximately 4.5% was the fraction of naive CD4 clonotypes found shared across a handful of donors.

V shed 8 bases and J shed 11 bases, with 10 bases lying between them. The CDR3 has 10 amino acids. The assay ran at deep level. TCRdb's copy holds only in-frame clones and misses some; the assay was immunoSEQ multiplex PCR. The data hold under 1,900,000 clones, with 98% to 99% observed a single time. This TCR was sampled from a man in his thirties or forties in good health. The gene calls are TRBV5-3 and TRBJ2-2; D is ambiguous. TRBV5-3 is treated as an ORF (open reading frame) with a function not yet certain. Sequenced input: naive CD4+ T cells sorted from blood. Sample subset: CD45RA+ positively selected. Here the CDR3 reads CARRLVELFF. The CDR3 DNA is TGTGCCAGGAGGCTTGTAGAGCTGTTTTTT.